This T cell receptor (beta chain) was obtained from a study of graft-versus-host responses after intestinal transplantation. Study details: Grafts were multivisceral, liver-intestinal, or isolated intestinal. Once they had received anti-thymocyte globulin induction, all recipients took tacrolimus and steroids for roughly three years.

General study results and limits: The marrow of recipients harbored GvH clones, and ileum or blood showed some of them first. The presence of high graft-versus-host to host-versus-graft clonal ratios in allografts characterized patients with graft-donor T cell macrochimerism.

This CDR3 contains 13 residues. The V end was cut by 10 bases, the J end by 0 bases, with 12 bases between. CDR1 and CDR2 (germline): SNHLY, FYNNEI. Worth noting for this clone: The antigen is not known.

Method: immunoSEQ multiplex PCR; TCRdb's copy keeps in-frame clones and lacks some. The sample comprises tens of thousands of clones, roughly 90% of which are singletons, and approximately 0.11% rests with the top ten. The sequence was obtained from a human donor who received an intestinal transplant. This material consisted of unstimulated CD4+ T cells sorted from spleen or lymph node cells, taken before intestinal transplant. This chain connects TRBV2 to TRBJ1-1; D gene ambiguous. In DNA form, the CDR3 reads TGTGCCAACGTGCGGCGGGTGAACACTGAAGCTTTCTTT. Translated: CANVRRVNTEAFF. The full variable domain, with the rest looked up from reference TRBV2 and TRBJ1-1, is EPEVTQTPSHQVTQMGQEVILRCVPISNHLYFYWYRQILGQKVEFLVSFYNNEISEKSEIFDDQFSVERPDGSNFTLKIRSTKLEDSAMYFCANVRRVNTEAFFGQGTRLTVV.